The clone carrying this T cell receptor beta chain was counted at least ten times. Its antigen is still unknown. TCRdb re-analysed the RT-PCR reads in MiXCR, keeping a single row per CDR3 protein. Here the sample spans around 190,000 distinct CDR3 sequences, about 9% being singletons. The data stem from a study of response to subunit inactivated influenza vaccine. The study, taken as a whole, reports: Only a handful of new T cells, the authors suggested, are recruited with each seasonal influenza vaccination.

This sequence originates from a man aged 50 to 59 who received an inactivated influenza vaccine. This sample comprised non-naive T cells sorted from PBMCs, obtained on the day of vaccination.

The CDR3 DNA reads TGTGCCAGCAGCCCCCGGGACCGAAACTCTGGAAACACCATATATTTT. Translating gives CASSPRDRNSGNTIYF. The chain carries TRBV3-1 and TRBJ1-3; perhaps TRBD1 as D (5 bases). This CDR3 contains 16 residues. Deletions cut 4 bases from V and 0 bases from J, with 13 bases between. From germline, CDR1 is LGHDT and CDR2 YNNKEL (reference sequence).